This T cell receptor beta chain is from a study of vaccination effects on CD4 cells after COVID-19. Overall study context: A density of over 1.5 million PBMC per well was used; these cells were cultured with roughly 10 IU/ml IL-2 and roughly 9.5 ug/ml peptides.

Study-wide findings and caveats: Pronounced clonal contraction occurred in clones induced by infection and by vaccine late after vaccination.

After around 10 days in culture, the CD4+ T cells were isolated. People in the vaccine group had not been infected with SARS-CoV-2 before, and their nucleocapsid antibodies were negative. Clones were sequenced by immunoSEQ multiplex PCR, and TCRdb holds only the in-frame ones, with some missing. Among tens of thousands of clones listed, around 77% were seen once. For this clone: Its antigen is currently unknown.

The specimen was CD4+ T cells from PBMCs cultured without peptide, collected before COVID-19 vaccination. This clonotype was sampled from a human donor who received a COVID-19 vaccine.

The CDR3 nucleotides are TGTGCCAGCAGCCAAGATGTAGTCGGTAGCGGGGGGCCTAATACGCAGTATTTT. Its translation is CASSQDVVGSGGPNTQYF. This chain links TRBV3-1 (or the pseudogene TRBV3-2) with TRBJ2-3; TRBD2 matches 10 bases. There are 18 residues in the CDR3. Per germline, CDR1 LGHDT and CDR2 YNNKEL (reference sequence). J gave up 7 bases and V 0 bases, and 13 bases lay outside the gene matches.